This T cell receptor beta chain emerged from a study of early T cells in non-severe SARS-CoV-2 infection. The ends lost 1 base at V and 6 bases at J; junction bases unmatched: 2. CDR1 is DFQATT, CDR2 SNEGSKA, per germline (reference sequence). CDR3 size: 13 residues. In this sample, this clonotype turned up many times. In TCRdb, the 5' RACE reads were re-called with MiXCR into one record per CDR3 protein. This table has 90,000 to 120,000 distinct CDR3 sequences, 8.5% to 14% appearing once. This receptor was obtained from an adult who was a healthcare worker with PCR-confirmed SARS-CoV-2 infection or an uninfected control (not recorded which). The chain uses TRBV20-1 and TRBJ1-2; 10 bases agree with TRBD1. Source material: whole blood. CDR3 sequence: CSARAGTGDGYTF. In nucleotides, the CDR3 is TGCAGTGCTAGAGCGGGGACAGGGGATGGCTACACCTTC.